This T cell receptor (beta chain) emerged from a study of cytomegalovirus exposure and HLA in healthy donors. Study-wide results and caveats: A missense DCLRE1C variant was associated with V- and J-gene trimming of TCR beta chains in a later analysis, and an independent cohort replicated the association.

To note about this clone: Its specificity is not known.

Germline V gene lookup returns CDR1 LGHNT and CDR2 FRNRAP. This CDR3 spans 14 amino acids. After removal of 7 bases from V and 2 bases from J, the junction contained 5 bases not matched to a gene. The study ran its PCR with 60 Vbeta and 13 Jbeta primers. Clones were sequenced by immunoSEQ multiplex PCR, and TCRdb holds only the in-frame ones, with some missing. The sample carries about 190,000 clones, about 69% recorded once. Sequencing used PBMCs. The chain employs TRBV12-5 and TRBJ1-5; TRBD1 matches at 7 bases. The clonotype comes from a man aged 30-40 years in good health and CMV-seropositive. Here the CDR3 DNA reads TGTGCTAGTGCTCTCACAGGGGGCAATCAGCCCCAGCATTTT. Translated, it gives CASALTGGNQPQHF.